The rows below give T cell receptor beta chains drawn from one sample of a study. TCRdb processed the 5' RACE reads anew with MiXCR; each CDR3 protein has one entry. The sample records around 55,000 distinct CDR3 sequences, about 20% being singletons. Sequencing was performed on tumor-infiltrating Tregs sorted from the breast tumor. All receptors come from a female donor with breast cancer. The CDR3 runs from the conserved cysteine through the conserved F or W. The D gene is left open where the match is weak. Clone size, where shown, is once, few, many, or a class for clones that have expanded.

TRBV10-3	18	few	TRBJ2-1	TRBD2	TGTGCCATTAGGGGGACTAGCGGGAGGGCCAGGTCCTACAATGAGCAGTTCTTC	CAIRGTSGRARSYNEQFF
TRBV5-5	14	-	TRBJ2-5	TRBD2	TGTGCCAGCAGCGAAAGCGGGAGGCAAGAGACCCAGTACTTC	CASSESGRQETQYF
TRBV29-1	13	many	TRBJ2-1	-	TGCAGCGTTGAAGATTGGAGGGCCAATGAGCAGTTCTTC	CSVEDWRANEQFF
TRBV20-1	13	few	TRBJ1-4	TRBD1	TGCAGTGCTCGGACAGGGAGTAATGAAAAACTGTTTTTT	CSARTGSNEKLFF
TRBV15	16	-	TRBJ1-3	TRBD1	TGTGCCACCAGCGGACGCGGGACAGGGGCTGGAAACACCATATATTTT	CATSGRGTGAGNTIYF
TRBV9	17	-	TRBJ2-7	TRBD1	TGTGCCAGCAGCCCTGCGGCCGGGACAGCGATCTCCTACGAGCAGTACTTC	CASSPAAGTAISYEQYF
TRBV20-1	14	many	TRBJ2-5	-	TGCAGTGCTAGACCCCCCAGGGGGGTAGGGACCCAGTACTTC	CSARPPRGVGTQYF
TRBV5-1	16	many	TRBJ2-2	-	TGCGCCAGCAGCTTGGAGGGGGAATCGAACACCGGGGAGCTGTTTTTT	CASSLEGESNTGELFF
TRBV20-1	11	many	TRBJ2-3	-	TGCAGTGCTTCACGCACAGATACGCAGTATTTT	CSASRTDTQYF
TRBV7-3	13	-	TRBJ2-5	TRBD2	TGTGCCAGCAGCATGGGACTAGAAGAGACCCAGTACTTC	CASSMGLEETQYF
TRBV7-2	15	many	TRBJ2-1	-	TGTGCCAGCAGCTTAAGGGCCGCCTTCTACAATGAGCAGTTCTTC	CASSLRAAFYNEQFF
TRBV7-8	13	few	TRBJ1-1	-	TGTGCCAGCAGCTTAGGTGTAGACACTGAAGCTTTCTTT	CASSLGVDTEAFF
TRBV7-2	17	-	TRBJ1-3	TRBD1	TGTGCCAGCAGCTACGGGACAGGGACAGTCTCTGGAAACACCATATATTTT	CASSYGTGTVSGNTIYF
TRBV24-1	13	few	TRBJ1-1	TRBD1	TGTGCCGTCTCACAGGGGGTCAGCGCTGAAGCTTTCTTT	CAVSQGVSAEAFF
TRBV12-3/TRBV12-4	14	-	TRBJ1-1	-	TGTACCAGCAGTTTTACTCGGCGTGACACTGAAGCTTTCTTT	CTSSFTRRDTEAFF
TRBV20-1	17	once	TRBJ1-2	-	TGCAGTGCTAGAGGGGGCAGGCAGGGCAATCTCAACTATGGCTATACCTTC	CSARGGRQGNLNYGYTF
TRBV28	14	few	TRBJ1-6	-	TGTGCCAGCAGTTTCCGACAGATGAATTCACCCCTCCACTTT	CASSFRQMNSPLHF
TRBV5-1	13	many	TRBJ1-5	-	TGCGCCAGCAGCCCGGACACAAATCAGCCCCAGCATTTT	CASSPDTNQPQHF
TRBV28	16	many	TRBJ1-4	-	TGTGCCAGCAGTTCCTACCCCGGGTCCGGTAATGAAAAACTGTTTTTT	CASSSYPGSGNEKLFF
TRBV7-9	17	-	TRBJ1-3	-	TGTGCCAGCAGCTTATTGGCAGGAACCAGCTCTGGAAACACCATATATTTT	CASSLLAGTSSGNTIYF